The present T cell receptor beta chain was sequenced within a study of regulatory T cells in long-lasting Graves disease. Study-wide points: With approximately 2,500 shared public clonotypes, persistent patients exceeded new patients, who shared 966. With persistent disease, TRBV28, TRBJ1-2 and TRBJ2-5 were the favored segments. Only peripheral blood was studied, not thyroid tissue.

Remarks on this clonotype: The antigen is undetermined.

As for time point: persistent/refractory GD, antithyroid drugs over 5 years with positive TRAb. The TCR library was prepared using RNA isolated from PBMCs. Patients with Graves' disease were diagnosed by American Thyroid Association guidelines. Researchers made TCR beta libraries by using iRepertoire HTBI primers and running Arm-PCR on CDR3 regions. One entry per CDR3 protein results from TCRdb running MiXCR on the multiplex PCR reads. The data contain about 460,000 distinct CDR3 sequences, about 20% of them seen just once; the ten biggest clones take up roughly 13%. V trimming: 3 bases; J trimming: 7 bases; junction bases outside the gene matches: 6. Germline V gene sequence: CDR1 MDHEN, CDR2 SYDVKM. The CDR3 is 15 amino acids.

V usage is TRBV28 and J usage is TRBJ1-2; 12 positions match TRBD1. The starting material was peripheral blood mononuclear cells (PBMCs), obtained when the disease was refractory, from a patient treated with antithyroid drugs. The origin of this receptor is a female donor with Graves disease. CDR3 nucleotides: TGTGCCAGCAGTTTGCCGGGACAGGGGGCGTTTGGCTACACCTTC. Its translation is CASSLPGQGAFGYTF.